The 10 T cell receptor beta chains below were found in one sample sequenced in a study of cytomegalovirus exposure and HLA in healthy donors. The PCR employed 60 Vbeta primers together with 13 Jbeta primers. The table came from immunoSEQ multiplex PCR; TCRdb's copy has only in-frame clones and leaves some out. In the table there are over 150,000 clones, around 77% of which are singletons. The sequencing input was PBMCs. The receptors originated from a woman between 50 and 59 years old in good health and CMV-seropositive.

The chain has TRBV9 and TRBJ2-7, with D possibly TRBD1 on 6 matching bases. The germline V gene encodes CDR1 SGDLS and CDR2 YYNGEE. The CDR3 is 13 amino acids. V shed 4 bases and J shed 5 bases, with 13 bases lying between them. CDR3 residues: CASSKQGVHEQYF. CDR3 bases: TGTGCCAGCAGCAAACAGGGCGTCCACGAGCAGTACTTC.

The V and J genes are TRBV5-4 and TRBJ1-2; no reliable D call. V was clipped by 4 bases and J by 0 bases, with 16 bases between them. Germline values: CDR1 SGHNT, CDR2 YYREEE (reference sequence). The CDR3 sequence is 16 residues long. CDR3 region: CASSPGVILANYGYTF. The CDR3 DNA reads TGTGCCAGCAGCCCCGGGGTTATTTTAGCTAACTATGGCTACACCTTC.

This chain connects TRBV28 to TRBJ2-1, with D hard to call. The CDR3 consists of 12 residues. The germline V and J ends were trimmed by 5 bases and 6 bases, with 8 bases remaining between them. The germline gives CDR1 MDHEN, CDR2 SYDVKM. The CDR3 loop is CASSTSVNEQFF. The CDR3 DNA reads TGTGCCAGCAGTACATCAGTCAATGAGCAGTTCTTC.

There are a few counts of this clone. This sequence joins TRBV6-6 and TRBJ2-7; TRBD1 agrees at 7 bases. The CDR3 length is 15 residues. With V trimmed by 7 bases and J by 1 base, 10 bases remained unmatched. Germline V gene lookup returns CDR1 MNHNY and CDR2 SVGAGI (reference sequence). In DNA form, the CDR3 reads TGTGCCAGCACCAAAGAGAGGGGGCTATCCTACGAGCAGTACTTC. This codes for CASTKERGLSYEQYF.

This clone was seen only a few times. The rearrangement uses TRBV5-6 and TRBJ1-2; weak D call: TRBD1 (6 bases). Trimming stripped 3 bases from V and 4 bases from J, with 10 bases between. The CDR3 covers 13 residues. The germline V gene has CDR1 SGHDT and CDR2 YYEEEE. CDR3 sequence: CASSSDRFYGYTF. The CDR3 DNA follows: TGTGCCAGCAGCTCTGACAGGTTCTATGGCTACACCTTC.

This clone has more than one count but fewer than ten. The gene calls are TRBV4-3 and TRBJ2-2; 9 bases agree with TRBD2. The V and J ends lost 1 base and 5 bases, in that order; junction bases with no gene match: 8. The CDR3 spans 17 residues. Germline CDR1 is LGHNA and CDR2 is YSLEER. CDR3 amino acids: CASSQVQRGDGTGELFF. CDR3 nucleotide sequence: TGCGCCAGCAGCCAAGTACAGCGGGGGGACGGTACCGGGGAGCTGTTTTTT.

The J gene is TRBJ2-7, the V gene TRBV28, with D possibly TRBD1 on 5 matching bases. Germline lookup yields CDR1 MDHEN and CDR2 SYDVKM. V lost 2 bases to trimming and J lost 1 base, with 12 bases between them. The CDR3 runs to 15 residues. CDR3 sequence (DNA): TGTGCCAGCAGTTTAAACCCAGGGAAGTCCTACGAGCAGTACTTC. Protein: CASSLNPGKSYEQYF.

This CDR3 reads CASSVRATGARSNTIYF. CDR3 nucleotides: TGTGCCAGCAGCGTACGGGCTACAGGGGCCCGGAGTAACACCATATATTTT. The chain carries TRBV9 and TRBJ1-3; 7 nucleotides line up with TRBD1. CDR3 size: 17 residues. The germline CDR1 and CDR2 sequences are SGDLS and YYNGEE. V shed 1 base and J 7 bases; nucleotides not matched to a gene: 14. The variable domain in full, with the rest retrieved from reference TRBV9 and TRBJ1-3, is DSGVTQTPKHLITATGQRVTLRCSPRSGDLSVYWYQQSLDQGLQFLIQYYNGEERAKGNILERFSAQQFPDLHSELNLSSLELGDSALYFCASSVRATGARSNTIYFGEGSWLTVV.

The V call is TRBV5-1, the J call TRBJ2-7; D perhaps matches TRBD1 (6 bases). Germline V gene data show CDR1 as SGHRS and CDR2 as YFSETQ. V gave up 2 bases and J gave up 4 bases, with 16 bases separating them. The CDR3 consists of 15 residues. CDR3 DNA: TGCGCCAGCAGCTTTGAGAGGACAGCAAGGTACGAGCAGTACTTC. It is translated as CASSFERTARYEQYF.

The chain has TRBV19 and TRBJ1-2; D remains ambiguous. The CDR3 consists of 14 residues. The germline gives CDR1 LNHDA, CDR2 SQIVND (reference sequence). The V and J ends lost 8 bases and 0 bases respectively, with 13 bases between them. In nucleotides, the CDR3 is TGTGCCAGTTCCCAGAGGGCAGCTAACTATGGCTACACCTTC. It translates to CASSQRAANYGYTF.